Sequencing of this TCR beta chain was carried out in a study of blood T cell repertoires in COVID-19. Study-level information: T cells, B-cell-depleted T cells, or PBMCs supplied cDNA or gDNA.

TCRdb's table, derived via immunoSEQ multiplex PCR, lists solely in-frame clones and lacks some. Here the sample spans some 260,000 clones, 88% being singletons. V was shortened by 1 base and J by 7 bases, with 17 bases between the two germline ends. CDR3 length: 15 residues. From germline, CDR1 is SEHNR and CDR2 FQNEAQ (reference sequence). Patients of the Seattle cohort, enrolled during active infection, were followed longitudinally. The sequence was obtained from a woman aged 25 to 45 with COVID-19, enrolled during active disease. Sequencing was carried out using peripheral blood. This chain joins TRBV7-9 and TRBJ2-7; D possibly corresponds to TRBD2 (5 bases). The CDR3 loop is CASSLGSGALVEQYV. For the CDR3, the DNA is TGTGCCAGCAGCTTAGGAAGCGGAGCCCTGGTGGAGCAGTACGTC.